Included here is one T cell receptor beta chain sequence, with context. Its antigen is unknown. V was clipped by 6 bases and J by 4 bases, with 16 bases between them. Per germline, CDR1 SGHRS and CDR2 YFSETQ. The CDR3 consists of 14 residues. Unique molecular identifiers were present on cDNA, and template switching added a universal primer site. TCRdb re-called the 5' RACE reads with MiXCR, one entry per CDR3 protein. Of around 530,000 distinct CDR3 sequences listed, over 12% are singletons. The data are from a study of identical twins. Study-wide results and limits: Where beta out-of-frame sequences were concerned, excess twin sharing was weaker. Excess low generation probability was seen in twin-shared out-of-frame alpha sequences. For monozygotic twins, models underestimated out-of-frame TCR alpha sharing.

In addition, the sample was reused for a study of yellow fever vaccine responses in identical twins.

The V call is TRBV5-1, the J call TRBJ2-5, with D hard to call. Sample: CD4+ T cells sorted from blood. The TCR comes from a woman aged 18 to 35 in good health. The CDR3 sequence is CASNPVVRRETQYF. CDR3 nucleotides: TGCGCCAGCAATCCCGTCGTCCGTCGAGAGACCCAGTACTTC. The complete variable domain, with remaining parts taken from reference TRBV5-1 and TRBJ2-5, reads KAGVTQTPRYLIKTRGQQVTLSCSPISGHRSVSWYQQTPGQGLQFLFEYFSETQRNKGNFPGRFSGRQFSNSRSEMNVSTLELGDSALYLCASNPVVRRETQYFGPGTRLLVL.